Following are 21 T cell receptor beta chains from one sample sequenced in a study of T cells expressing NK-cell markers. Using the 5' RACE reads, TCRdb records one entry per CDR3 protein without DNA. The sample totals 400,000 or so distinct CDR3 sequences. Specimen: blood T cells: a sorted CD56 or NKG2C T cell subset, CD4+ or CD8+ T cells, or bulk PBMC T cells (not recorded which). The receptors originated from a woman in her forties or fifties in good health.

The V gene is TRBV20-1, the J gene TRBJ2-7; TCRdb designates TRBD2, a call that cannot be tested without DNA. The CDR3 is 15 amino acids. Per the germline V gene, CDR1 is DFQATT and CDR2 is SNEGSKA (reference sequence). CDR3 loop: CSASIPPSGIHEQYF.

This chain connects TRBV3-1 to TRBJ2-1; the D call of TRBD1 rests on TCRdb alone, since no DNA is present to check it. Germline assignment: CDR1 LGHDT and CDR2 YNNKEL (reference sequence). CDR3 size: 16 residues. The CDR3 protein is CASSQPTGNRGNEQFF.

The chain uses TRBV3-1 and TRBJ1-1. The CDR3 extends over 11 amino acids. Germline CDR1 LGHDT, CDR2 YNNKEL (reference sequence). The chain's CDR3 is CASSQAGEAFF.

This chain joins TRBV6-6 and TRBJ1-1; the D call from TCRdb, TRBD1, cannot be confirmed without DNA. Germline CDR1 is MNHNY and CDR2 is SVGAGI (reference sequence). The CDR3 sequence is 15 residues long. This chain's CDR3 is CASTDPGQGDTEAFF.

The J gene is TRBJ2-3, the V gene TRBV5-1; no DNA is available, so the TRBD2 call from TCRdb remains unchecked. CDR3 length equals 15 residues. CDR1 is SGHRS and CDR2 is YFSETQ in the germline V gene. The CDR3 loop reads CASSSRDFTPDTQYF.

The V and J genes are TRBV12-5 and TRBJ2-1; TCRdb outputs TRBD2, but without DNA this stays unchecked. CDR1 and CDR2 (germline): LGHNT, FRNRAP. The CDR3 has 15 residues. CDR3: CASRTSREDYNEQFF.

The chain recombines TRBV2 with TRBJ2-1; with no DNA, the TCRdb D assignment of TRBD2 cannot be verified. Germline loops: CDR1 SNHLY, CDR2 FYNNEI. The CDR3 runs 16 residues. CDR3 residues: CATSTQASGLYNEQFF.

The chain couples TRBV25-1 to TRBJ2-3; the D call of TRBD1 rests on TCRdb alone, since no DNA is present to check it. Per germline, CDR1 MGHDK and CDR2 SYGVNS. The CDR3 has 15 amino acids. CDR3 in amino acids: CASSESAGGSDTQYF.

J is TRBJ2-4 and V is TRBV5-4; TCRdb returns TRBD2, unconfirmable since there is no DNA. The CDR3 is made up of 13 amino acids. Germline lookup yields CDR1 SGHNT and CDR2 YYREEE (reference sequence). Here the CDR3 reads CASSWAGSNIQYF.

The CDR3 spells CASSHAESGQETQYF. J is TRBJ2-5 and V is TRBV3-1; TCRdb calls TRBD2, which cannot be checked without DNA. This CDR3 is built from 15 residues. CDR1 and CDR2 from the germline V gene are LGHDT and YNNKEL (reference sequence).

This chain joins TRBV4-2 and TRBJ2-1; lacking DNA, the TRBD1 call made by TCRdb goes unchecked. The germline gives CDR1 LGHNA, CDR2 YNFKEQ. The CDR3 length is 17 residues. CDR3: CASSPFVRGSSYNEQFF.

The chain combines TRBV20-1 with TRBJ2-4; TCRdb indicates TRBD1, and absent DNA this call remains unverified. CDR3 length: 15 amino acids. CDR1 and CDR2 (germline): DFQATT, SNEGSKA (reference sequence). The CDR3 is CSAGGGTPVGDIQYF.

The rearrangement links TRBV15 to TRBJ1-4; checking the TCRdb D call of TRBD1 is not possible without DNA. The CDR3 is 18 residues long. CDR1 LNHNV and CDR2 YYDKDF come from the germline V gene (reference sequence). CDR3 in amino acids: CATSRARRGTATNEKLFF.

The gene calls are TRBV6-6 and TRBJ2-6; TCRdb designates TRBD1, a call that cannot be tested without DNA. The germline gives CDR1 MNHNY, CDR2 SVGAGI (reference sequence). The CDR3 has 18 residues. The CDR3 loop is CASSYDAIPLSGANVLTF.

CDR3 region: CASSVQAGDIRGELFF. This chain uses TRBV9 with TRBJ2-2; the D gene TCRdb calls, TRBD2, cannot be checked with no DNA. CDR1 is SGDLS and CDR2 is YYNGEE in the germline V gene. The CDR3 has 16 residues.

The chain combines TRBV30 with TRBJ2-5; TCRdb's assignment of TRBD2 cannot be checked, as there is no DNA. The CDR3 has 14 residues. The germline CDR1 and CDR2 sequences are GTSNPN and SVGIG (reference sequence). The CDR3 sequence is CAWSGLAGLETQYF.

CDR3 region: CSARDPLGREGADTQYF. The rearrangement uses TRBV20-1 and TRBJ2-3; the D call from TCRdb, TRBD2, cannot be confirmed without DNA. The CDR3 consists of 17 residues. Per germline, CDR1 DFQATT and CDR2 SNEGSKA (reference sequence).

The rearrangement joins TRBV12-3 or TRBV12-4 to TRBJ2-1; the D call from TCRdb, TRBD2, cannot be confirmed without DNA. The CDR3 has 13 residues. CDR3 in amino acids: CASSFTPPAEQFF.

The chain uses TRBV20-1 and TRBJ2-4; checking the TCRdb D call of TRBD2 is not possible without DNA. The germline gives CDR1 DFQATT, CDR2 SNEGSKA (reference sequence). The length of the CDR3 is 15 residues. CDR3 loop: CSAGLAGGAKNIQYF.

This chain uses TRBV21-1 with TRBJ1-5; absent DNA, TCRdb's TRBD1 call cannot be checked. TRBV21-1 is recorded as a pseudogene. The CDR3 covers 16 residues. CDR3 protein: CASSKKGAGSNQPQHF.

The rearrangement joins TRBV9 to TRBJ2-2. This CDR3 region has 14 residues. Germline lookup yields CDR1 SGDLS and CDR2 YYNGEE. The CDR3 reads CASSVQGDTGELFF.